One and the same sample provided the 16 T cell receptor beta chains below, sequenced in a study of blood T cell repertoires in COVID-19 (dated by TCRdb to between 2020 and 2021). Library generation was performed with the immunoSEQ multiplex PCR assay. The table was pulled from immuneACCESS by TCRdb, which kept in-frame rearrangements only. Such tables lose some clones; where checked, under half of the loss comes from unresolved V genes, and the rest has no known cause. Here the sample has about 200,000 clones; around 90% occur a single time. The ten biggest clones cover around 8% of the sample. The sequenced sample consisted of PBMCs or T cells enriched from blood (not recorded which). Every receptor here comes from a woman between 18 and 30 years old who had recovered from COVID-19.

About this clone: Other DNA variants within this sample encode the same CDR3. The V call is TRBV7-6, the J call TRBJ2-1; 12 bases match TRBD1. The CDR3 covers 19 residues. With 2 bases clipped from V and 0 bases from J, the junction kept 8 bases outside the gene matches. Germline CDR1 and CDR2: SGHVS and FNYEAQ. CDR3 amino acids: CASSLRGQGAISSYNEQFF. CDR3 sequence (DNA): TGTGCCAGCAGCTTAAGGGGACAGGGGGCAATTAGCTCCTACAATGAGCAGTTCTTC.

The chain combines TRBV7-9 with TRBJ1-2; TRBD1 is a possible D gene (6 bases). Germline V gene data show CDR1 as SEHNR and CDR2 as FQNEAQ (reference sequence). The CDR3 is 13 residues long. V was clipped by 3 bases and J by 10 bases, with 15 bases between them. CDR3 region: CASSFSQNRDYTF. Here the CDR3 DNA reads TGTGCCAGCAGCTTTTCCCAAAACAGGGACTACACCTTC.

The gene calls are TRBV24-1 and TRBJ1-5; 8 bases are a match to TRBD1. With 3 bases clipped from V and 4 bases from J, the junction kept 7 bases outside the gene matches. This CDR3 has 16 amino acids. CDR1 is KGHDR and CDR2 is SFDVKD in the germline V gene. The CDR3 DNA is TGTGCCACCAGTGATCACCGACAGGGGAGTAATCAGCCCCAGCATTTT. Protein product: CATSDHRQGSNQPQHF.

The chain joins TRBV9 to TRBJ2-1; TRBD1 matches at 10 bases. The CDR3 covers 16 residues. Per germline, CDR1 SGDLS and CDR2 YYNGEE. Losses at the gene ends were 2 bases for V and 9 bases for J; bases not matched to a gene: 11. CDR3 sequence: CASSVRGTGVMGEQFF. CDR3 in DNA: TGTGCCAGCAGCGTTCGGGGGACAGGGGTTATGGGTGAGCAGTTCTTC.

This clone was detected only once. This chain connects TRBV7-2 to TRBJ2-3, with no clear D. The V and J ends lost 5 bases and 6 bases respectively, with 9 bases between them. This CDR3 region has 12 residues. Germline CDR1 and CDR2: SGHTA and FQGNSA. The CDR3 region is CASSPYEDTQYF. The CDR3, as DNA: TGTGCCAGCAGCCCCTATGAGGATACGCAGTATTTT.

The rearrangement uses TRBV2 and TRBJ1-5; D gene uncertain. The germline V gene has CDR1 SNHLY and CDR2 FYNNEI. Deletions cut 3 bases from V and 1 base from J, with 4 bases between. This CDR3 comprises 13 residues. This CDR3 reads CASSDRSNQPQHF. For the CDR3, the DNA is TGTGCCAGCAGTGACAGGAGCAATCAGCCCCAGCATTTT.

This clone was seen a single time. The genes are TRBV6-6 and TRBJ1-2; TRBD1 matches at 7 bases. CDR1 is MNHNY, CDR2 SVGAGI, per germline (reference sequence). V lost 6 bases to trimming and J lost 6 bases; unmatched junction nucleotides: 16. This CDR3 region has 16 residues. The CDR3 coding sequence is TGTGCCAGCAGCTTTCCGATTAACCTAGGGACAGATGGCTACACCTTC. It is translated as CASSFPINLGTDGYTF.

The V and J genes are TRBV4-1 and TRBJ1-2; TRBD1 matches at 7 bases. Germline CDR1 is MGHRA and CDR2 is YSYEKL. Unmatched junction bases numbered 4, after V lost 6 bases and J lost 0 bases. This CDR3 contains 14 residues. CDR3 nucleotides: TGCGCCAGCAGGCCAGGGGGTGCTAACTATGGCTACACCTTC. Residues: CASRPGGANYGYTF.

This rearrangement joins TRBV19 to TRBJ1-4; D is unclear. In germline, CDR1 is LNHDA, CDR2 SQIVND (reference sequence). CDR3 size: 16 residues. Trimming shortened V by 7 bases and J by 0 bases, and 15 bases separated the two germline ends. This CDR3 is CASTPLSGATNEKLFF. As DNA, the CDR3 is TGTGCCAGTACCCCATTATCTGGAGCAACTAATGAAAAACTGTTTTTT. Combining the CDR3 with reference TRBV19 and TRBJ1-4 gives the whole variable domain DGGITQSPKYLFRKEGQNVTLSCEQNLNHDAMYWYRQDPGQGLRLIYYSQIVNDFQKGDIAEGYSVSREKKESFPLTVTSAQKNPTAFYLCASTPLSGATNEKLFFGSGTQLSVL.

This clone was seen ten or more times. The chain uses TRBV7-9 and TRBJ1-2, with 7 positions matching TRBD1. This CDR3 is 15 amino acids long. V dropped 5 bases and J dropped 4; count of bases not matched to a gene: 10. Germline CDR1 is SEHNR and CDR2 is FQNEAQ (reference sequence). The CDR3: CASSPTGIRAYGYTF. Written as DNA, the CDR3 is TGTGCCAGCAGCCCGACAGGGATAAGGGCCTATGGCTACACCTTC.

This clone has only one observation. This CDR3 is CASKRLAGTYNEQFF. The DNA of the CDR3 is TGTGCCAGCAAAAGACTAGCGGGGACCTACAATGAGCAGTTCTTC. This chain connects TRBV6-4 to TRBJ2-1; TRBD2 aligns across 11 bases. V dropped 7 bases and J dropped 2; count of bases not matched to a gene: 4. CDR1 is MRHNA, CDR2 SNTAGT, per germline. The length of the CDR3 is 15 residues.

This chain uses TRBV2 with TRBJ1-4; TRBD1 agrees at 7 bases. The length of the CDR3 is 14 residues. Per the germline V gene, CDR1 is SNHLY and CDR2 is FYNNEI. V gave up 6 bases and J gave up 7 bases; unmatched junction bases: 8. The CDR3 loop is CASSPGTVREKLFF. The CDR3 coding sequence is TGTGCCAGCAGCCCTGGGACAGTCCGTGAAAAACTGTTTTTT.

The chain couples TRBV5-1 to TRBJ1-1, with 8 nucleotides matching TRBD1. The V segment lost 4 bases and the J segment 0 bases; nucleotides outside the gene matches: 5. The CDR3 sequence is 15 residues long. Germline values: CDR1 SGHRS, CDR2 YFSETQ. CDR3 protein: CASSTGQGLNTEAFF. The CDR3 DNA reads as TGCGCCAGCAGCACTGGACAGGGCCTGAACACTGAAGCTTTCTTT.

The chain employs TRBV3-1 (or the pseudogene TRBV3-2) and TRBJ1-1; D uncertain. This CDR3 is built from 13 residues. Trimming left V 3 bases short and J 4 bases short, with 9 bases between. From germline, CDR1 is LGHDT and CDR2 YNNKEL (reference sequence). This CDR3 reads CASSQLSATEAFF. CDR3 bases: TGTGCCAGCAGCCAGTTGAGTGCCACTGAAGCTTTCTTT.

The chain links TRBV11-3 to TRBJ2-5; 7 bases fit TRBD1. The CDR3 consists of 14 residues. Germline CDR1 is SGHNT and CDR2 is YENEEA. V was pared by 5 bases and J by 5 bases, with 8 bases of the junction left unmatched. In nucleotides, the CDR3 is TGTGCCAGCAGCGTTCACAGGGGTGAGGAGACCCAGTACTTC. This codes for CASSVHRGEETQYF.

This clone was detected only once. The chain carries TRBV11-2 and TRBJ1-2; D gene ambiguous. The V gene's germline CDR1 is SGHAT and CDR2 FQNNGV. This CDR3 is 12 amino acids long. V dropped 2 bases and J dropped 8 bases, with 9 bases sitting between them. CDR3 protein: CASSLRERGYTF. The CDR3 DNA reads as TGTGCCAGCAGCTTAAGGGAGCGGGGCTACACCTTC.